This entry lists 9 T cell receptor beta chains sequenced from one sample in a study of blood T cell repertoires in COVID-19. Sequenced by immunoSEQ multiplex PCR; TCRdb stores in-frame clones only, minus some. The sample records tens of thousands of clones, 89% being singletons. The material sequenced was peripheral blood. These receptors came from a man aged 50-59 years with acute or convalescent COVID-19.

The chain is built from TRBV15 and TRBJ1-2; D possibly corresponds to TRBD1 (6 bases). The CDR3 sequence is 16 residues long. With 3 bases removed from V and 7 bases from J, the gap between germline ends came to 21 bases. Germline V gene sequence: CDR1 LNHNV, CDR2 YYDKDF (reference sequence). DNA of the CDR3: TGTGCCACCAGCAGCGTCTCCGGACAGTCGGGTTTTGGCTACACCTTC. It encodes CATSSVSGQSGFGYTF.

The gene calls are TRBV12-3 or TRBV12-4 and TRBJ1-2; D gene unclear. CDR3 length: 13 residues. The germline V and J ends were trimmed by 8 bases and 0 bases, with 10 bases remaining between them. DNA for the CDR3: TGTGCCAGCTATGCGTACTCTAACTATGGCTACACCTTC. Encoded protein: CASYAYSNYGYTF.

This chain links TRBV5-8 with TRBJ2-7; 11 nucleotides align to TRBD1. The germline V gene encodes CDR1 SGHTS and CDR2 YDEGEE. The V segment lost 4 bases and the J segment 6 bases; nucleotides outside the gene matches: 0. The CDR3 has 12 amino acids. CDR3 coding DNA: TGTGCCAGCAGCGGGACAGGGGGCGAGCAGTACTTC. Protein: CASSGTGGEQYF.

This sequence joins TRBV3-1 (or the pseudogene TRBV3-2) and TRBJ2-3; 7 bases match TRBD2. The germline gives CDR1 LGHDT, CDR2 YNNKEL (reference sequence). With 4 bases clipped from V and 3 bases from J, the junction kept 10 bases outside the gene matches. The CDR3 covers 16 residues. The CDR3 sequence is CASSPHGTGGTDTQYF. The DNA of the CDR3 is TGTGCCAGCAGCCCACACGGGACCGGGGGGACAGATACGCAGTATTTT.

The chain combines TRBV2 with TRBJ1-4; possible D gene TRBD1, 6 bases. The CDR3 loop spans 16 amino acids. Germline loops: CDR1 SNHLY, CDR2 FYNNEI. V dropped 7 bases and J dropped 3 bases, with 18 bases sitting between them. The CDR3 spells CASTTHGGQANEKLFF. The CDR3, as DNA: TGTGCCAGCACCACCCACGGGGGGCAGGCTAATGAAAAACTGTTTTTT. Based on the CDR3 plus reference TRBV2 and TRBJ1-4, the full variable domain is EPEVTQTPSHQVTQMGQEVILRCVPISNHLYFYWYRQILGQKVEFLVSFYNNEISEKSEIFDDQFSVERPDGSNFTLKIRSTKLEDSAMYFCASTTHGGQANEKLFFGSGTQLSVL.

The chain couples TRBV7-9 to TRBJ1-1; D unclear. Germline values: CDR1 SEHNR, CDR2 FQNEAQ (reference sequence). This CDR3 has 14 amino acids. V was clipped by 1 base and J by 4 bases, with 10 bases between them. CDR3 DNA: TGTGCCAGCAGCTTAGTATCCGGAGGCACTGAAGCTTTCTTT. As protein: CASSLVSGGTEAFF.

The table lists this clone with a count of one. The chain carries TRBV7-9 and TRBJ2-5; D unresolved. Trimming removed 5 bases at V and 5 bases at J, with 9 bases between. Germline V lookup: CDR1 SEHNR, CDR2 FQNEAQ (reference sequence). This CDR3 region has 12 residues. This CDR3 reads CASSLFSETQYF. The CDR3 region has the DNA TGTGCCAGCAGCCTCTTCTCGGAGACCCAGTACTTC.

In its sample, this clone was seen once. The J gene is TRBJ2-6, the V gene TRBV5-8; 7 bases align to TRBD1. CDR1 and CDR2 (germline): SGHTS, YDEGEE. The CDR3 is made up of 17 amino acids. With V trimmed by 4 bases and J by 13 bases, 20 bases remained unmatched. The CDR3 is CASSPGGQTTTSRVLTF. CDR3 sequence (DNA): TGTGCCAGCAGCCCAGGGGGACAAACTACTACTTCAAGGGTCCTGACTTTC. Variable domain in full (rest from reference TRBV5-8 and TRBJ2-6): EAGVTQSPTHLIKTRGQQATLRCSPISGHTSVYWYQQALGLGLQFLLWYDEGEERNRGNFPPRFSGRQFPNYSSELNVNALELEDSALYLCASSPGGQTTTSRVLTFGAGSRLTVL.

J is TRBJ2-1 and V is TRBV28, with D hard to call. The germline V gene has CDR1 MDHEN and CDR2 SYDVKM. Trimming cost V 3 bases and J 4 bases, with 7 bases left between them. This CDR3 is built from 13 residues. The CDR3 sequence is CASSLVQYNEQFF. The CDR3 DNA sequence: TGTGCCAGCAGTTTGGTTCAGTACAATGAGCAGTTCTTC.